This TCR beta chain emerged from a study of control samples from healthy donors and cancer patients. The CDR3 sequence is 15 residues long. The V segment lost 6 bases and the J segment 4 bases; nucleotides outside the gene matches: 9. Germline assignment: CDR1 MDHEN and CDR2 SYDVKM. Assay: immunoSEQ multiplex PCR; the TCRdb copy retains only in-frame clones and omits some. Among about 39,000 clones, approximately 87% were seen once, and the ten largest hold around 50%. This clonotype was obtained from a man in his 60s in good health. The chain uses TRBV28 and TRBJ1-2, with 9 bases identical to TRBD1. Specimen: blood. The CDR3 sequence: CASSLPTGGRYGYTF. In nucleotides, the CDR3 is TGTGCCAGCAGCTTACCAACAGGGGGCCGCTATGGCTACACCTTC.